This is a list of T cell receptor beta chains from one sample in a study of cytomegalovirus exposure and HLA in healthy donors. Produced via immunoSEQ multiplex PCR; TCRdb's table is partial and in-frame only. The sample gives about 300,000 clones, about nine tenths of which show up once; 3.5% to 4.5% is in the top ten. The specimen was PBMCs. These receptors were taken from a man aged 40-55 years in good health and CMV-seropositive. Each CDR3 is given with its conserved first and last residue. A D gene is named only where the DNA matches it firmly. Rows give clone size only sometimes, using once, few, many, or a class for an expanded clone.

once,14,NA,TRBJ1-1,TRBV7-9,CASSLDSMNTEAFF,TGTGCCAGCAGCTTAGACAGCATGAACACTGAAGCTTTCTTT
NA,17,TRBD1,TRBJ1-5,TRBV27,CASPGDRGRLCFQPQHF,TGTGCCAGTCCGGGGGACAGGGGGCGCTTATGTTTTCAGCCCCAGCATTTT
NA,17,TRBD2,TRBJ2-1,TRBV9,CASSVGLAGRSYNEQFF,TGTGCCAGCAGCGTGGGACTAGCGGGCCGCTCCTACAATGAGCAGTTCTTC
NA,12,TRBD2,TRBJ2-7,TRBV18,CASSPSGAGGFF,TGTGCCAGCTCACCTTCGGGAGCGGGAGGTTTTTTC
NA,14,NA,TRBJ2-5,TRBV7-8,CASSPLTEQETQYF,TGTGCCAGCAGCCCCTTGACAGAACAAGAGACCCAGTACTTC
NA,16,NA,TRBJ1-1,TRBV6-6,CASASQGPRGNTEAFF,TGTGCCAGCGCAAGTCAGGGGCCCCGCGGGAACACTGAAGCTTTCTTT
NA,16,NA,TRBJ1-6,TRBV7-9,CASSLRRSSYNSPLHF,TGTGCCAGCAGCTTACGGCGGAGCTCCTATAATTCACCCCTCCACTTT
NA,16,NA,TRBJ2-1,TRBV21-1,CASSKAKTSGVNEQFF,TGTGCCAGCAGCAAAGCGAAAACTAGCGGCGTCAATGAGCAGTTCTTC
NA,12,NA,TRBJ1-1,TRBV14,CASSHYADEAFF,TGTGCCAGCAGCCACTACGCCGATGAAGCTTTCTTT
NA,15,TRBD1,TRBJ1-5,TRBV7-2,CASSLVGQANQPQHF,TGTGCCAGCAGCTTAGTGGGACAGGCGAATCAGCCCCAGCATTTT
NA,16,NA,TRBJ2-1,TRBV28,CASSIGLLGSYNEQFF,TGTGCCAGCAGCATAGGTCTACTAGGGTCCTACAATGAGCAGTTCTTC
NA,16,NA,TRBJ2-7,TRBV6-5,CASSYVTASSPLEQYF,TGTGCCAGCAGTTACGTGACGGCTAGCTCCCCGCTCGAGCAGTACTTC
NA,15,TRBD1,TRBJ2-7,TRBV6-5,CASSLIEGAVHEQYF,TGTGCCAGCAGTCTCATCGAGGGGGCAGTCCATGAGCAGTACTTC
NA,14,NA,TRBJ1-2,TRBV7-2,CASSSGLTHYGYTF,TGTGCCAGCAGCTCAGGACTTACGCACTATGGCTACACCTTC
NA,16,TRBD2,TRBJ2-7,TRBV27,CASSHLSASGSYEQYF,TGTGCCAGCAGCCACCTTTCGGCTAGCGGGAGCTACGAGCAGTACTTC
NA,14,TRBD2,TRBJ2-2,TRBV2,CARGREGHTGELFF,TGTGCCAGAGGCCGGGAGGGCCACACCGGGGAGCTGTTTTTT
NA,15,NA,TRBJ2-6,TRBV4-2,CASRTTGSGANVLTF,TGTGCCAGCAGAACTACAGGCTCTGGGGCCAACGTCCTGACTTTC
NA,16,NA,TRBJ2-7,TRBV6-5,CASSYVMPGSGNEQYF,TGTGCCAGCAGTTACGTCATGCCGGGGAGTGGGAACGAGCAGTACTTC
NA,16,TRBD2,TRBJ2-3,TRBV9,CASSKTSGLSGDTQYF,TGTGCCAGCAGCAAGACTAGCGGACTCTCAGGAGATACGCAGTATTTT
NA,13,TRBD1,TRBJ2-1,TRBV7-9,CASSPGAGGERFF,TGTGCCAGCAGCCCGGGGGCAGGGGGCGAAAGGTTCTTC